The table lists the clone carrying this T cell receptor (beta chain) with many counts. No antigen is known for it. The data derive from a study of tumor and adjacent non-tumor tissue in lung cancer. Across the whole study: On average, productive TCRbeta reads reached about 4.17 million per sample.

V lost 7 bases and J lost 12; bases outside the gene matches: 12. This CDR3 has 12 residues. Looked up from germline, CDR1 is DFQATT and CDR2 is SNEGSKA (reference sequence). This sample's RNA came from whole unsorted tissue. Study results and caveats: Tumor tissue had significantly higher TCR diversity than normal lung. Tumor repertoires had a smaller top 100 clone share than normal lung.

Three rounds of nested PCR, following a modified ARM-PCR protocol, produced the TCRbeta library. In TCRdb, the multiplex PCR reads were re-called with MiXCR into one record per CDR3 protein. Here the sample spans 95,000 to 150,000 distinct CDR3 sequences, roughly 64% being singletons. The sequenced sample was lung tumor tissue. The chain combines TRBV20-1 with TRBJ2-4; TRBD2 matches at 7 bases. The TCR was taken from a man in his thirties or forties with non-small cell lung cancer. The CDR3 region is CSGLAPSEPQYF. The DNA for the CDR3 is TGCAGTGGACTAGCCCCCTCAGAGCCTCAGTACTTC.